The clone carrying this T cell receptor (beta chain) was seen a few times. Its antigen is as yet unknown. In patients aged 18 to 65, hyperthyroidism was newly diagnosed, with duration under 2 months. An approximately 10 ml volume of fresh peripheral blood provided the PBMCs. This sample was included in a study of T cells in Graves' hyperthyroidism and ophthalmopathy. Study results and caveats: Most expanded thyroid clonotypes above 0.001 recurred in blood.

TCR beta CDR3 region amplification was performed from RNA transcripts. In the first-round RT-PCR of the TCR CDR3, the HTBI primer set was used. TCRdb itself ran the multiplex PCR reads through MiXCR, one entry per CDR3 protein. The repertoire has over 550,000 distinct CDR3 sequences, approximately 15% of them found once; the top ten carry 15% to 20%. The CDR3 loop spans 16 amino acids. Trimming stripped 6 bases from V and 9 bases from J, with 27 bases between. Per the germline V gene, CDR1 is DFQATT and CDR2 is SNEGSKA (reference sequence). The source of this sequence is a young woman with Graves' hyperthyroidism. What was sequenced was blood. This chain joins TRBV20-1 and TRBJ2-1; possibly TRBD1 or TRBD2 for D (6 bases each). CDR3 sequence reads: CSAALPGGREFSEQFF. In DNA, the CDR3 is TGCAGTGCCGCCCTACCTGGGGGGCGCGAATTCAGTGAGCAGTTCTTC.